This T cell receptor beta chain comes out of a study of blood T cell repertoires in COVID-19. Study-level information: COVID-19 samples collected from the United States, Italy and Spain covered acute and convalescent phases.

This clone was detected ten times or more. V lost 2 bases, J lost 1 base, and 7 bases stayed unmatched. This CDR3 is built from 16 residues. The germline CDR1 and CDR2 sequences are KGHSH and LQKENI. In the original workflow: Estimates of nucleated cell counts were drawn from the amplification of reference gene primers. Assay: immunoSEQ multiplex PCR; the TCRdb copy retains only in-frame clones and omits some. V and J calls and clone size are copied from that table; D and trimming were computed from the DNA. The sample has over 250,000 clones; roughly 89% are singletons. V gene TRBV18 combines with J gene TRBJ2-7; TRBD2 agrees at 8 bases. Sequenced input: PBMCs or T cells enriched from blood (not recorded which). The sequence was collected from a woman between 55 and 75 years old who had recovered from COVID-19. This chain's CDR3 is CASSPKGLAGSYEQYF. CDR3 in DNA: TGTGCCAGCTCACCAAAGGGGCTAGCGGGTTCCTACGAGCAGTACTTC.